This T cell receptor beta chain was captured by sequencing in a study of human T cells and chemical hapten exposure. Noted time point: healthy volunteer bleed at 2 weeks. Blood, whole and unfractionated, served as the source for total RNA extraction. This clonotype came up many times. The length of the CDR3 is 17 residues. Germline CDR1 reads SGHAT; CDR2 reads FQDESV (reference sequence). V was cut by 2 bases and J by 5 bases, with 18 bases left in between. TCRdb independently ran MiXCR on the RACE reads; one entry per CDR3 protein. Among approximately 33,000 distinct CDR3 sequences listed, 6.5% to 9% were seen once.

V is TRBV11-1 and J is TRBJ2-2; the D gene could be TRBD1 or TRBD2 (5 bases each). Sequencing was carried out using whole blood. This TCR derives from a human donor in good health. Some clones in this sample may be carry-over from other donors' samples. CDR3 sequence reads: CASSLFGTSSGTGELFF. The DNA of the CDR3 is TGTGCCAGCAGCTTATTCGGGACGTCGTCGGGGACCGGGGAGCTGTTTTTT. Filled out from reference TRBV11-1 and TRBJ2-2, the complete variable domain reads EAEVAQSPRYKITEKSQAVAFWCDPISGHATLYWYRQILGQGPELLVQFQDESVVDDSQLPKDRFSAERLKGVDSTLKIQPAELGDSAMYLCASSLFGTSSGTGELFFGEGSRLTVL.